The rows below give T cell receptor beta chains drawn from one sample of a study of shared clonotypes between healthy human individuals. Using immunoSEQ multiplex PCR, the repertoire was profiled, and TCRdb retains in-frame clones only, with some absent. The sample shows 450,000 to 500,000 clones, more than 65% of them seen only once. Material: PBMCs. The receptor set was obtained from a woman aged 35 to 49 in good health. Some clones in this sample may be carry-over from other donors' samples. The CDR3 runs from the conserved cysteine through the conserved F or W. The D gene is left open where the match is weak. The listing skips clone size in some rows; elsewhere it reads once, few, many or a size class.

CDR3aa: CASRTGAGETQYF
CDR3nt: TGTGCCAGCAGGACAGGGGCCGGGGAGACCCAGTACTTC
abundance: once
j_gene: TRBJ2-5
v_gene: TRBV2
d_gene: TRBD1

CDR3aa: CASSRDGTGVAFF
CDR3nt: TGTGCCAGCAGCCGTGACGGGACAGGGGTAGCTTTCTTT
abundance: NA
j_gene: TRBJ1-1
v_gene: TRBV7-6
d_gene: TRBD1

CDR3aa: CASSSRSYEQYF
CDR3nt: TGTGCCAGTAGTAGCAGGAGCTACGAGCAGTACTTC
abundance: NA
j_gene: TRBJ2-7
v_gene: TRBV19
d_gene: NA

CDR3aa: CASSVDRRGLTGELFF
CDR3nt: TGTGCCAGCAGCGTAGACCGCAGGGGGCTGACCGGGGAGCTGTTTTTT
abundance: NA
j_gene: TRBJ2-2
v_gene: TRBV9
d_gene: TRBD1

CDR3aa: CAISESWETQYF
CDR3nt: TGTGCCATCAGTGAGTCATGGGAGACCCAGTACTTC
abundance: NA
j_gene: TRBJ2-5
v_gene: TRBV10-3
d_gene: NA

CDR3aa: CASSLQEGSNQPQHF
CDR3nt: TGTGCCAGCAGCTTACAGGAGGGAAGCAATCAGCCCCAGCATTTT
abundance: NA
j_gene: TRBJ1-5
v_gene: TRBV7-2
d_gene: NA

CDR3aa: CASSAESSYNEQFF
CDR3nt: TGTGCCAGCAGTGCGGAGAGCTCCTACAATGAGCAGTTCTTC
abundance: NA
j_gene: TRBJ2-1
v_gene: TRBV2
d_gene: NA

CDR3aa: CASSIMDSPSYEQYF
CDR3nt: TGTGCCAGTAGTATAATGGACAGCCCATCCTACGAGCAGTACTTC
abundance: NA
j_gene: TRBJ2-7
v_gene: TRBV19
d_gene: NA

CDR3aa: CASSLGAYGYTF
CDR3nt: TGTGCCAGCAGCTTAGGAGCCTATGGCTACACCTTC
abundance: NA
j_gene: TRBJ1-2
v_gene: TRBV7-9
d_gene: NA

CDR3aa: CASSLISGGGTGELFF
CDR3nt: TGCGCCAGCAGCTTGATTAGCGGAGGTGGAACCGGGGAGCTGTTTTTT
abundance: NA
j_gene: TRBJ2-2
v_gene: TRBV5-1
d_gene: NA

CDR3aa: CASSPEGGSVGYGYTF
CDR3nt: TGTGCCAGCAGCCCGGAGGGGGGGTCCGTGGGCTATGGCTACACCTTC
abundance: NA
j_gene: TRBJ1-2
v_gene: TRBV5-4
d_gene: NA

CDR3aa: CAIADSFYEQYF
CDR3nt: TGTGCCATCGCGGACAGTTTCTACGAGCAGTACTTC
abundance: NA
j_gene: TRBJ2-7
v_gene: TRBV10-3
d_gene: NA

CDR3aa: CASSLSGYSNQPQHF
CDR3nt: TGCGCCAGCAGCTTGAGTGGATATAGCAATCAGCCCCAGCATTTT
abundance: NA
j_gene: TRBJ1-5
v_gene: TRBV5-1
d_gene: NA

CDR3aa: CASSSTRTSGGYEQYF
CDR3nt: TGTGCCAGCAGTTCCACACGGACTAGCGGGGGATACGAGCAGTACTTC
abundance: NA
j_gene: TRBJ2-7
v_gene: TRBV6-5
d_gene: TRBD2

CDR3aa: CASSLGLAGEETQYF
CDR3nt: TGTGCCAGCAGCTTAGGACTAGCGGGAGAAGAGACCCAGTACTTC
abundance: NA
j_gene: TRBJ2-5
v_gene: TRBV11-2
d_gene: TRBD2

CDR3aa: CAWSASVGEQYF
CDR3nt: TGTGCCTGGAGTGCTTCGGTAGGTGAGCAGTACTTC
abundance: many
j_gene: TRBJ2-5
v_gene: TRBV30
d_gene: NA

CDR3aa: CASSPTRWVESTDTQYF
CDR3nt: TGTGCCAGCAGTCCAACCCGTTGGGTAGAATCCACAGATACGCAGTATTTT
abundance: once
j_gene: TRBJ2-3
v_gene: TRBV11-2
d_gene: NA

CDR3aa: CASSTEGGTQHF
CDR3nt: TGTGCCAGTAGTACGGAAGGTGGGACCCAGCATTTT
abundance: NA
j_gene: TRBJ1-5
v_gene: TRBV19
d_gene: NA

CDR3aa: CASSSLRTGRYQPQHF
CDR3nt: TGTGCCAGCAGCTCCTTGCGGACAGGGCGGTATCAGCCCCAGCATTTT
abundance: many
j_gene: TRBJ1-5
v_gene: TRBV27
d_gene: TRBD1

CDR3aa: CASSRGIGELFF
CDR3nt: TGTGCCAGCAGTAGGGGGATCGGGGAGCTGTTTTTT
abundance: NA
j_gene: TRBJ2-2
v_gene: TRBV2
d_gene: NA

CDR3aa: CATSRAGSLNTEAFF
CDR3nt: TGTGCCACCAGCAGAGCCGGGAGTTTGAACACTGAAGCTTTCTTT
abundance: NA
j_gene: TRBJ1-1
v_gene: TRBV15
d_gene: NA

CDR3aa: CASRLGGAIGELFF
CDR3nt: TGTGCCAGCAGATTAGGGGGGGCTATCGGGGAGCTGTTTTTT
abundance: once
j_gene: TRBJ2-2
v_gene: TRBV2
d_gene: NA

CDR3aa: CASSVDPAGSSEKLFF
CDR3nt: TGTGCCAGCAGCGTAGATCCGGCAGGGAGCAGTGAAAAACTGTTTTTT
abundance: NA
j_gene: TRBJ1-4
v_gene: TRBV9
d_gene: NA

CDR3aa: CASSTERGNNEQFF
CDR3nt: TGTGCCAGCAGCACGGAAAGAGGAAACAATGAGCAGTTCTTC
abundance: once
j_gene: TRBJ2-1
v_gene: TRBV5-4
d_gene: NA

CDR3aa: CASSLRQGAGNTIYF
CDR3nt: TGTGCCAGCAGCTTACGGCAGGGGGCTGGAAACACCATATATTTT
abundance: NA
j_gene: TRBJ1-3
v_gene: TRBV7-3
d_gene: TRBD1

CDR3aa: CASRRKRDLIYNEQFF
CDR3nt: TGTGCCAGCAGACGTAAGCGGGACCTGATTTACAATGAGCAGTTCTTC
abundance: few
j_gene: TRBJ2-1
v_gene: TRBV11-2
d_gene: TRBD2

CDR3aa: CASSESGTGGPYEQYF
CDR3nt: TGCGCCAGCAGTGAGTCGGGGACAGGGGGACCCTACGAGCAGTACTTC
abundance: once
j_gene: TRBJ2-7
v_gene: TRBV10-1
d_gene: TRBD1

CDR3aa: CASSFYPSYGYTF
CDR3nt: TGCGCCAGCAGCTTTTATCCATCCTATGGCTACACCTTC
abundance: NA
j_gene: TRBJ1-2
v_gene: TRBV5-1
d_gene: NA

CDR3aa: CASSTGQGWHEQFF
CDR3nt: TGTGCCAGCAGCACGGGACAGGGTTGGCATGAGCAGTTCTTC
abundance: NA
j_gene: TRBJ2-1
v_gene: TRBV5-4
d_gene: TRBD1

CDR3aa: CASSPQANYGYTF
CDR3nt: TGTGCCAGCAGTCCGCAGGCAAACTATGGCTACACCTTC
abundance: once
j_gene: TRBJ1-2
v_gene: TRBV6-1
d_gene: NA

CDR3aa: CASRYGGRYGYTF
CDR3nt: TGTGCCAGCCGCTATGGCGGTAGGTATGGCTACACCTTC
abundance: NA
j_gene: TRBJ1-2
v_gene: TRBV28
d_gene: NA

CDR3aa: CASSPPQQYNEQFF
CDR3nt: TGTGCCAGTAGCCCTCCCCAGCAGTACAATGAGCAGTTCTTC
abundance: NA
j_gene: TRBJ2-1
v_gene: TRBV19
d_gene: NA

CDR3aa: CASSLEGGYTEAFF
CDR3nt: TGCGCCAGCAGCTTGGAGGGGGGTTACACTGAAGCTTTCTTT
abundance: NA
j_gene: TRBJ1-1
v_gene: TRBV5-1
d_gene: NA

CDR3aa: CSIAVTGNNEQFF
CDR3nt: TGCAGTATCGCTGTTACAGGGAACAATGAGCAGTTCTTC
abundance: NA
j_gene: TRBJ2-1
v_gene: TRBV29-1
d_gene: NA

CDR3aa: CASSPDRTQETQYF
CDR3nt: TGTGCCAGCAGCCCGGACAGGACGCAAGAGACCCAGTACTTC
abundance: NA
j_gene: TRBJ2-5
v_gene: TRBV7-3
d_gene: TRBD1

CDR3aa: CASRLQGYSNQPQHF
CDR3nt: TGTGCCAGCAGACTACAGGGGTATAGCAATCAGCCCCAGCATTTT
abundance: NA
j_gene: TRBJ1-5
v_gene: TRBV28
d_gene: TRBD1

CDR3aa: CASSRRDSGDSPLHF
CDR3nt: TGTGCCAGCAGCCGGAGGGACAGCGGGGATTCACCCCTCCACTTT
abundance: NA
j_gene: TRBJ1-6
v_gene: TRBV7-9
d_gene: TRBD1

CDR3aa: CASSHKGLDEKLFF
CDR3nt: TGTGCCAGCAGCCACAAGGGGCTCGATGAAAAACTGTTTTTT
abundance: NA
j_gene: TRBJ1-4
v_gene: TRBV2
d_gene: NA

CDR3aa: CASRRGSLRSEQYF
CDR3nt: TGTGCCAGCAGAAGGGGGTCACTGCGATCCGAGCAGTACTTC
abundance: NA
j_gene: TRBJ2-7
v_gene: TRBV28
d_gene: NA

CDR3aa: CASSLQGGSTDTQYF
CDR3nt: TGCGCCAGCAGCTTACAGGGCGGGAGCACAGATACGCAGTATTTT
abundance: NA
j_gene: TRBJ2-3
v_gene: TRBV5-1
d_gene: NA

CDR3aa: CASSAGLAGLNEQFF
CDR3nt: TGTGCCAGCAGCGCGGGACTAGCGGGTTTGAATGAGCAGTTCTTC
abundance: NA
j_gene: TRBJ2-1
v_gene: TRBV5-4
d_gene: TRBD2

CDR3aa: CASSLGPPSSGTHSYEQYF
CDR3nt: TGTGCCAGCAGCTTGGGGCCCCCCTCTAGCGGTACGCACTCCTACGAGCAGTACTTC
abundance: NA
j_gene: TRBJ2-7
v_gene: TRBV5-6
d_gene: TRBD2

CDR3aa: CASSQPGQGAFGYTF
CDR3nt: TGCGCCAGCAGCCAGCCGGGACAGGGGGCGTTTGGCTACACCTTC
abundance: NA
j_gene: TRBJ1-2
v_gene: TRBV4-1
d_gene: TRBD1

CDR3aa: CASSLAGRGRAFNEQFF
CDR3nt: TGTGCCAGCAGCTTGGCAGGGAGAGGGAGGGCGTTCAATGAGCAGTTCTTC
abundance: many
j_gene: TRBJ2-1
v_gene: TRBV5-6
d_gene: TRBD2

CDR3aa: CASSFEASGELFF
CDR3nt: TGTGCCAGCAGCTTCGAAGCGAGCGGGGAGCTGTTTTTT
abundance: NA
j_gene: TRBJ2-2
v_gene: TRBV11-3
d_gene: NA

CDR3aa: CASSSTGWDTEAFF
CDR3nt: TGCGCCAGCAGCTCGACAGGGTGGGACACTGAAGCTTTCTTT
abundance: NA
j_gene: TRBJ1-1
v_gene: TRBV5-1
d_gene: TRBD1